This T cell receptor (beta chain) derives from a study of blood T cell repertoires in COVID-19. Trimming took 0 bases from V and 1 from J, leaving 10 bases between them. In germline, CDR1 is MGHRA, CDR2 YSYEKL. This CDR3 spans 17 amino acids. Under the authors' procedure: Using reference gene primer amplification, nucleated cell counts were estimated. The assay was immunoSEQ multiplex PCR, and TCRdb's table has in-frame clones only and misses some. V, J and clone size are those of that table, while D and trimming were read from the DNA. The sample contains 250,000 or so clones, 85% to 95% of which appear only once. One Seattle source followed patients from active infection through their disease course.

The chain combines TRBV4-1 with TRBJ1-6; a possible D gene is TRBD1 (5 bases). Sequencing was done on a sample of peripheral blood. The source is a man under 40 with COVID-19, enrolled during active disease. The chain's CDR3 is CASSQESRVSYNSPLHF. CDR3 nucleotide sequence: TGCGCCAGCAGCCAAGAAAGCAGGGTTTCCTATAATTCACCCCTCCACTTT.